This TCR beta chain appears in the sequencing data of a study of shared T cell receptors in the human thymus. TCRdb's copy holds only in-frame clones and misses some; the assay was immunoSEQ multiplex PCR. The sample includes under 850,000 clones, approximately 90% of them seen just once. The germline V gene encodes CDR1 MNHEY and CDR2 SMNVEV (reference sequence). The V end lost 2 bases, the J end lost 4 bases, and 15 bases lay between the germline ends. CDR3 size: 15 residues. This sample was shared with a second study, whose subject was human thymus T cells. That work states: Donor material was obtained from healthy Finnish infants undergoing corrective surgery for congenital heart defects. Corrective heart surgery yielded resections, and these provided the thymus tissue. Gene usage for V and J segments appeared biased in thymic and blood repertoires. A high degree of thymic repertoire overlap among unrelated individuals was reported in related research.

The gene calls are TRBV27 and TRBJ2-7; D remains unclear. Sequences were obtained from thymocytes. The clonotype was recovered from a boy younger than two with a congenital heart defect. The CDR3 DNA is TGTGCCAGCAGTTTAAGAATAGCCAGTCAGTACGAGCAGTACTTC. It specifies CASSLRIASQYEQYF.